This is a list of T cell receptor beta chains from one sample in a study of blood T cell repertoires in COVID-19. Assay: immunoSEQ multiplex PCR; the TCRdb copy retains only in-frame clones and omits some. The table has fewer than 400,000 clones, 90% to 95% seen once; the top ten hold less than 4%. The specimen was PBMCs or T cells enriched from blood (not recorded which). Receptors originate from a woman aged 25 to 45 who had been exposed to COVID-19. Both conserved end residues are part of each CDR3. The order of the fields is V gene, clone size, J gene, D gene, CDR3 DNA, CDR3 protein. D genes are given only for firm matches. Size tells how often a clone was seen (once, few, many) or the class of an expanded clone, and some rows leave it out.

TRBV25-1	.	TRBJ2-5	.	TGTGCCAGCAGTGAGGGGGCCGGACCACAAGAGACCCAGTACTTC	CASSEGAGPQETQYF
TRBV6-2/TRBV6-3	.	TRBJ1-5	.	TGTGCCAGCAGTTATAGGGGGAGAAGTGGCAATCAGCCCCAGCATTTT	CASSYRGRSGNQPQHF
TRBV7-9	.	TRBJ1-2	TRBD1	TGTGCCAGCAGCTTACCAGGGACAGCCTATGGCTACACCTTC	CASSLPGTAYGYTF
TRBV5-1	.	TRBJ1-1	.	TGCGCCAGCAGCTCCGGCTATGAGGTCCTCCCTGAAGCTTTCTTT	CASSSGYEVLPEAFF
TRBV11-2	.	TRBJ2-3	TRBD2	TGTGCCAGCAGCTTTGGGACTAGGCAGTATTTT	CASSFGTRQYF
TRBV19	.	TRBJ1-6	.	TGTGCCAGTAGTATTTCCGGGATTAGTAATTCACCCCTCCACTTT	CASSISGISNSPLHF
TRBV7-9	.	TRBJ1-1	TRBD1	TGTGCCAGCAGCTCCCTAGACAGGGGTGTCACTGAAGCTTTCTTT	CASSSLDRGVTEAFF
TRBV19	.	TRBJ1-2	.	TGTGCCAGTAGTAAGCGGTTTTTATTTGAGGTTTCTGGATATGGCTACACCTTC	CASSKRFLFEVSGYGYTF
TRBV3-1/TRBV3-2	.	TRBJ2-1	TRBD2	TGTGCCAGCAGCTCTCCGGGACTAGCGGTCGATGAGCAGTTCTTC	CASSSPGLAVDEQFF
TRBV14	.	TRBJ1-5	.	TGTGCCAGCAGCCAAGATGGAGTGAGCAATCAGCCCCAGCATTTT	CASSQDGVSNQPQHF
TRBV11-3	.	TRBJ1-3	.	TGTGCCAGCAGCTTAGCAAAAGGAAACACCATATATTTT	CASSLAKGNTIYF
TRBV12-3/TRBV12-4	.	TRBJ1-1	.	TGTGCCAGCACCAGGGGAAGTAACACTGAAGCTTTCTTT	CASTRGSNTEAFF
TRBV2	.	TRBJ2-1	TRBD1	TGTGCCAGCAGTGAGAGGCAGGGGGTCTACAATGAGCAGTTCTTC	CASSERQGVYNEQFF
TRBV7-6	once	TRBJ2-5	TRBD2	TGTGCCAGCAGCTTAGGCGGGGGGGCCGTCGGGACCCAGTACTTC	CASSLGGGAVGTQYF
TRBV2	.	TRBJ1-2	TRBD1	TGTGCCAGCAACTTTCCGGGACAGGGGTCTAGGGGCTACACCTTC	CASNFPGQGSRGYTF
TRBV4-2	.	TRBJ2-3	TRBD2	TGTGCCAGCAGCCAAGTTTTCGGACTAGCCGAAACAGATACGCAGTATTTT	CASSQVFGLAETDTQYF
TRBV4-3	.	TRBJ2-5	TRBD2	TGCGCCAGCAGCCAAGAATCCCCGGGGGGGGGTGGAGAGACCCAGTACTTC	CASSQESPGGGGETQYF
TRBV7-8	.	TRBJ1-2	TRBD1	TGTGCCAGCAGCTTAGGTCCCGGGACAGGGATCTATGGCTACACCTTC	CASSLGPGTGIYGYTF
TRBV2	.	TRBJ2-1	TRBD1	TGTGCCAGCAGGGCCAAGGGGGCCCATGAGCAGTTCTTC	CASRAKGAHEQFF
TRBV20-1	.	TRBJ2-2	.	TGCAGTGCTAGAGGTCACGGGGAGCTGTTTTTT	CSARGHGELFF
TRBV15	.	TRBJ1-2	.	TGTGCCACCAGCCGCGGAGCCGGCTATGGCTACACCTTC	CATSRGAGYGYTF
TRBV6-1	.	TRBJ1-2	.	TGTGCCAGCAGTGAAGGGCCCCTGTCAGGCTACACCTTC	CASSEGPLSGYTF
TRBV18	.	TRBJ1-1	TRBD1	TGTGCCAGCTCACCGCGACAGGGGGCTTGGGACACTGAAGCTTTCTTT	CASSPRQGAWDTEAFF
TRBV2	.	TRBJ2-2	TRBD2	TGTGCCCTACGTGAGACTAGCGGGGTTGACACCGGGGAGCTGTTTTTT	CALRETSGVDTGELFF
TRBV29-1	.	TRBJ1-3	TRBD1	TGCAGCGTTGAAGACTGGGACAGGGATTCTGGAAACACCATATATTTT	CSVEDWDRDSGNTIYF
TRBV9	few	TRBJ2-7	.	TGTGCCAGCAGCGTATTGGCAGGGTCGACCTACGAGCAGTACTTC	CASSVLAGSTYEQYF